This T cell receptor (beta chain) was profiled in a study of Graves' ophthalmopathy and Graves' hyperthyroidism. Study findings and constraints: Sensitivity reached just under 90% and specificity about 76% for a 13-signature model separating ophthalmopathy from stable hyperthyroidism. Ophthalmopathy progression predictions by the model showed about 79% specificity and 70.59% sensitivity. Blood also harbored most expanded thyroid clonotypes above 0.001 frequency.

Remarks on this clonotype: Its matching antigen is unknown.

Germline V gene data show CDR1 as SEHNR and CDR2 as FQNEAQ (reference sequence). The CDR3 extends over 15 amino acids. V lost 5 bases and J lost 7, with 17 bases in between. Scientists amplified the TCR beta CDR3 regions from RNA transcripts. RT-PCR in the first round used HTBI primers; a second-round multiplex PCR followed. TCRdb reanalysed the multiplex PCR reads using MiXCR and keeps one entry per CDR3 protein. The sample has 500,000 to 600,000 distinct CDR3 sequences, approximately 35% seen once; the top ten hold 3.5% to 5%. The J gene is TRBJ2-2, the V gene TRBV7-9, with D perhaps TRBD2 (5 bases). Sequenced: peripheral blood or thyroid tissue (not recorded which). This TCR derives from an adult man with Graves' hyperthyroidism. CDR3 loop: CASSGEGRGIGELFF. DNA for the CDR3: TGTGCCAGCAGCGGAGAGGGTAGAGGAATCGGGGAGCTGTTTTTT. Supplemented by reference TRBV7-9 and TRBJ2-2, the full variable domain reads DTGVSQNPRHKITKRGQNVTFRCDPISEHNRLYWYRQTLGQGPEFLTYFQNEAQLEKSRLLSDRFSAERPKGSFSTLEIQRTEQGDSAMYLCASSGEGRGIGELFFGEGSRLTVL.